Listed below are T cell receptor beta chains from one sample, sequenced in a study of cytomegalovirus exposure and HLA in healthy donors. Produced via immunoSEQ multiplex PCR; TCRdb's table is partial and in-frame only. In the table there are 80,000 to 100,000 clones, about 80% of which are singletons. The sequencing sample was made of PBMCs. The receptor source for this set is a man aged 25 to 40 in good health and CMV-seronegative. The conserved cysteine and the conserved F or W are not part of the CDR3 here.

CDR3 protein	V gene	J gene	CDR3 length
ASSQGQGIPEQY	TRBV18	TRBJ2-7	12
ASSGQGGTEAF	TRBV2	TRBJ1-1	11
ASTPTGAYEQY	TRBV11-3	TRBJ2-7	11
ASSENTGTLRGELF	TRBV18	TRBJ2-2	14
ASSLGVGGTGIYEQY	TRBV7-8	TRBJ2-7	15
ASRNLPGQNYGYT	TRBV10-2	TRBJ1-2	13
ALVVLASKTQY	TRBV30	TRBJ2-5	11
ASSQSITAISGNTIY	TRBV4-1	TRBJ1-3	15
ASSPGRDGHYEQY	TRBV19	TRBJ2-7	13
ATSRDFGGGETGTQY	TRBV15	TRBJ2-5	15
ASSSGQALWGEQY	TRBV5-1	TRBJ2-7	13
ASSVLDRGNTEAF	TRBV9	TRBJ1-1	13
ASSLASVRQGEAYEQY	TRBV7-8	TRBJ2-7	16
ASSLAVLYEQY	TRBV5-1	TRBJ2-7	11
ASSLGQRETIETQY	TRBV11-3	TRBJ2-5	14
AWSVGSGVPAYEQY	TRBV30	TRBJ2-7	14
ASSQEGTATDTQY	TRBV4-3	TRBJ2-3	13
ASSDQPGTGGSPLH	TRBV6-1	TRBJ1-6	14
ASSVDRDRGSYEQY	TRBV9	TRBJ2-7	14
ASSLGRAGDTEAF	TRBV11-2	TRBJ1-1	13
ASSPLGASVGGNQPQH	TRBV18	TRBJ1-5	16
ASSYLSSGSIHEQY	TRBV27	.	14
ASSSGLILVDTGELF	TRBV5-1	TRBJ2-2	15
ASMGTGVSSYNEQF	TRBV5-1	TRBJ2-1	14
AWSGQGQCVAF	TRBV30	TRBJ1-1	11
ASSLLGVAGRSYNEQF	TRBV7-8	TRBJ2-1	16
ASSLGQGSSAQF	TRBV5-6	TRBJ2-1	12
ASSPVESYEQY	TRBV5-6	TRBJ2-7	11
ASSTGQGQNSPLH	TRBV7-6	TRBJ1-6	13
ASSPSVADTQY	TRBV5-1	TRBJ2-3	11
ASSSTVNTGELF	TRBV5-1	TRBJ2-2	12
ASSLGFRGNTGELF	TRBV5-6	TRBJ2-2	14
ASSASVDQPQH	TRBV2	TRBJ1-5	11
ASSEDGGGVDEQF	TRBV2	TRBJ2-1	13
AISESVAGGSY	TRBV10-3	TRBJ2-3	11
ASSEFRAEQY	TRBV25-1	TRBJ2-7	10
ASTREGIGYNSPLH	TRBV7-2	TRBJ1-6	14
ASSQDGIPGNTIY	TRBV7-2	TRBJ1-3	13
ASSFAGGPNQPQH	TRBV5-1	TRBJ1-5	13
ASSRGRAGTEAF	TRBV6-5	TRBJ1-1	12
ASSLEGLLLNTGELF	TRBV5-1	TRBJ2-2	15
ASSSRQGGTNYGYT	TRBV18	TRBJ1-2	14
ASSSGGRGSEAF	TRBV7-2	TRBJ1-1	12
ASSLESGVYGYT	TRBV5-1	TRBJ1-2	12
ASRGTLNTEAF	TRBV9	TRBJ1-1	11
ASSAGRGETQY	TRBV5-5	TRBJ2-5	11
AWISAEAF	TRBV30	TRBJ1-1	8
SVGTGDGNTEAF	TRBV29-1	TRBJ1-1	12
ASSILNVANYGYT	TRBV19	TRBJ1-2	13
AITLEEGGELF	TRBV10-3	TRBJ2-2	11
ASSLIWTSERGEQY	TRBV7-3	TRBJ2-7	14
ASSEAQRAMPGF	TRBV25-1	TRBJ2-1	12
SVEVFQGNTEAF	TRBV29-1	TRBJ1-1	12
ASSSRGSDQPQH	TRBV7-8	TRBJ1-5	12
ASSWDREAYEQY	TRBV5-1	TRBJ2-7	12